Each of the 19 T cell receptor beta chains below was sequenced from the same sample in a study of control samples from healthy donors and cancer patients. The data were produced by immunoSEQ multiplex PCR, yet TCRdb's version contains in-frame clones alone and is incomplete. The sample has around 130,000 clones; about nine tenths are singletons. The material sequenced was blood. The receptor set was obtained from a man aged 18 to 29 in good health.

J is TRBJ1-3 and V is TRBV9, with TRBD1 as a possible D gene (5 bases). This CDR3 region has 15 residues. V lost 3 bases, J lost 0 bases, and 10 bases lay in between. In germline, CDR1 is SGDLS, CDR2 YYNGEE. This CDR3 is CASSAGLLSGNTIYF. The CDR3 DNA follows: TGTGCCAGCAGCGCGGGACTTCTCTCTGGAAACACCATATATTTT.

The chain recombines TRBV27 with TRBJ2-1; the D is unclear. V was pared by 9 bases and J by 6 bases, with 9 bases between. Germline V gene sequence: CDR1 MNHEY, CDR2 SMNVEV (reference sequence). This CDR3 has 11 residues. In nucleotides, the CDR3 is TGTGCCAGTGGGATCGGCAATGAGCAGTTCTTC. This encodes CASGIGNEQFF.

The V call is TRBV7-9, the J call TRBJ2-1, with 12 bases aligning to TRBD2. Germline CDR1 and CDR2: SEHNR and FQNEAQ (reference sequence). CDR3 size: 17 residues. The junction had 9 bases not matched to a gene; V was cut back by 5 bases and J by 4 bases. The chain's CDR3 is CASSPLAGGLGYNEQFF. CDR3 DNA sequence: TGTGCCAGCAGCCCTCTAGCGGGAGGGCTGGGTTACAATGAGCAGTTCTTC.

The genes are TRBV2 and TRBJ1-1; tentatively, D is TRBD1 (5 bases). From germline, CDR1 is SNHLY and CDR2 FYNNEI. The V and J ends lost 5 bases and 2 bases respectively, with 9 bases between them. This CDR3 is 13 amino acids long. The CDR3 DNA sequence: TGTGCCAGCAGTCCTGACAGCAACACTGAAGCTTTCTTT. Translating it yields CASSPDSNTEAFF.

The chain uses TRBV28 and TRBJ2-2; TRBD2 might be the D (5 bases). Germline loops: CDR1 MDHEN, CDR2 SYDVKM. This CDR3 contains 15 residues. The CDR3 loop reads CAATGTRRNTGELFF. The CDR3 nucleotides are TGTGCAGCTACGGGAACCCGACGGAACACCGGGGAGCTGTTTTTT.

CDR3 nucleotides: TGTGCCACCAGCGGCCGCCTGAGCATCGGGGGGGGCCGGGAGCTGTTTTTT. Translating gives CATSGRLSIGGGRELFF. The V and J genes are TRBV15 and TRBJ2-2; 8 nucleotides align to TRBD2. The length of the CDR3 is 17 residues. CDR1 is LNHNV, CDR2 YYDKDF, per germline (reference sequence). Trimming cost V 5 bases and J 9 bases; bases outside gene matches: 17.

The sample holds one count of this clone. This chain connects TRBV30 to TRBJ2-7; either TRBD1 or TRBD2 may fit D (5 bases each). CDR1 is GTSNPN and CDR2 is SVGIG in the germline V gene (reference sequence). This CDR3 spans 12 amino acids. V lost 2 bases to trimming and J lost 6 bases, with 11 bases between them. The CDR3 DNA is TGTGCCTGGAGTATGAGGGGCGGCGAGCAGTACTTC. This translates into CAWSMRGGEQYF.

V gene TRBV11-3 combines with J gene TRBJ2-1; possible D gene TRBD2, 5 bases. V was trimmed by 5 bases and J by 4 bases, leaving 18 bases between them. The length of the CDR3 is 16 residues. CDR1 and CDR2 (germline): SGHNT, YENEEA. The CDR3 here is CASSLDSLGWYNEQFF. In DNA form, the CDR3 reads TGTGCCAGCAGCCTGGACTCGCTGGGTTGGTACAATGAGCAGTTCTTC. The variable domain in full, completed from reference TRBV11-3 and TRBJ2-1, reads EAGVVQSPRYKIIEKKQPVAFWCNPISGHNTLYWYLQNLGQGPELLIRYENEEAVDDSQLPKDRFSAERLKGVDSTLKIQPAELGDSAVYLCASSLDSLGWYNEQFFGPGTRLTVL.

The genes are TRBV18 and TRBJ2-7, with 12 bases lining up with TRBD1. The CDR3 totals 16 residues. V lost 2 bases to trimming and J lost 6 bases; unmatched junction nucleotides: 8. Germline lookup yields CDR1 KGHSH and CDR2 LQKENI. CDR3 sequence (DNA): TGTGCCAGCTCACCAAATGGAGGGACAGGGGGCTTCGAGCAGTACTTC. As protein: CASSPNGGTGGFEQYF. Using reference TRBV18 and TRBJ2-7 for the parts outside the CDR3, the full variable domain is NAGVMQNPRHLVRRRGQEARLRCSPMKGHSHVYWYRQLPEEGLKFMVYLQKENIIDESGMPKERFSAEFPKEGPSILRIQQVVRGDSAAYFCASSPNGGTGGFEQYFGPGTRLTVT.

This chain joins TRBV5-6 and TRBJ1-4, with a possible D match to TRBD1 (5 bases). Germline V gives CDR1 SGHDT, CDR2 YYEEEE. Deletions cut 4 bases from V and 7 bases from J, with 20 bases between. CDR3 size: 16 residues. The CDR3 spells CASSHAGRFMAEKLFF. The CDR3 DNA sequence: TGTGCCAGCAGCCATGCAGGGCGGTTTATGGCTGAAAAACTGTTTTTT.

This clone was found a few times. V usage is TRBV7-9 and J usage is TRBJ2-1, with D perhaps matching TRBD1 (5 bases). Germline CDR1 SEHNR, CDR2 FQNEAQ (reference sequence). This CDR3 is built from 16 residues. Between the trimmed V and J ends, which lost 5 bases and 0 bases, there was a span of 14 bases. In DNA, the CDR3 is TGTGCCAGCAGCGATTACAGGCTAAGCTCCTACAATGAGCAGTTCTTC. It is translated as CASSDYRLSSYNEQFF. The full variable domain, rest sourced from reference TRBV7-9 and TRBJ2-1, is DTGVSQNPRHKITKRGQNVTFRCDPISEHNRLYWYRQTLGQGPEFLTYFQNEAQLEKSRLLSDRFSAERPKGSFSTLEIQRTEQGDSAMYLCASSDYRLSSYNEQFFGPGTRLTVL.

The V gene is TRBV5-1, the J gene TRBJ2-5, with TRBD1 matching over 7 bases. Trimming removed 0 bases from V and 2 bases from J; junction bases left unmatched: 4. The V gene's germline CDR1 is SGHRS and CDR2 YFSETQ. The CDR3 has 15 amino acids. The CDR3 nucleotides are TGCGCCAGCAGCTTGGCCAGACAGGGACAAGAGACCCAGTACTTC. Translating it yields CASSLARQGQETQYF.

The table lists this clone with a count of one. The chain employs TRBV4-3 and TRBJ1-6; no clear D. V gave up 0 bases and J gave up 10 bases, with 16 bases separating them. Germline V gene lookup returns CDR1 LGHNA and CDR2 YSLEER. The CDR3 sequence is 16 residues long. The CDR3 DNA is TGCGCCAGCAGCCAAGATAACGAGAGGACGAGGTCACCCCTCCACTTT. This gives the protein CASSQDNERTRSPLHF.

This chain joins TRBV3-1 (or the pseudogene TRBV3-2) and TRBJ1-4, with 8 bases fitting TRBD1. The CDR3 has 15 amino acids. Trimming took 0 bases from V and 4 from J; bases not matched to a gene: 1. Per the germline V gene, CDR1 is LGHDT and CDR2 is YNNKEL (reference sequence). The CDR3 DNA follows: TGTGCCAGCAGCCAAGAGGGGACAGGTAATGAAAAACTGTTTTTT. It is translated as CASSQEGTGNEKLFF.

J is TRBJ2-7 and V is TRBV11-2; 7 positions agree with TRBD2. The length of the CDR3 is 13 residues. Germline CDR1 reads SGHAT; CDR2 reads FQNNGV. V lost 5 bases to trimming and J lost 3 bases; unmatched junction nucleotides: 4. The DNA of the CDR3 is TGTGCCAGCAGCATGGGACTAAACTACGAGCAGTACTTC. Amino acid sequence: CASSMGLNYEQYF.

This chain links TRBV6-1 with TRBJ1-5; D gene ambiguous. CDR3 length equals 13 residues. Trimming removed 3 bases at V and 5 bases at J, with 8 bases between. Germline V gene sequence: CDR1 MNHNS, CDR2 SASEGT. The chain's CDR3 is CASSDGFDQPQHF. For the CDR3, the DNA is TGTGCCAGCAGTGACGGGTTTGATCAGCCCCAGCATTTT.

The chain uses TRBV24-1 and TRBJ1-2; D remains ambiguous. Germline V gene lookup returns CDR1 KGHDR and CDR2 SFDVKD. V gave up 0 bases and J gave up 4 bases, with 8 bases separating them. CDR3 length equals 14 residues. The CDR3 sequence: CATSDLLVPYGYTF. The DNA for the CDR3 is TGTGCCACCAGTGATTTGCTGGTCCCCTATGGCTACACCTTC.

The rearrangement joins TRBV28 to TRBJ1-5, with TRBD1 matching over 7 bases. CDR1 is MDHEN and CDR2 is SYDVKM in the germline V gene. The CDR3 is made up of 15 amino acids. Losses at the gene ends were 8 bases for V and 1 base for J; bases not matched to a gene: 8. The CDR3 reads CASDQGGWSNQPQHF. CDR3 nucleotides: TGTGCCAGCGACCAGGGGGGTTGGAGCAATCAGCCCCAGCATTTT.

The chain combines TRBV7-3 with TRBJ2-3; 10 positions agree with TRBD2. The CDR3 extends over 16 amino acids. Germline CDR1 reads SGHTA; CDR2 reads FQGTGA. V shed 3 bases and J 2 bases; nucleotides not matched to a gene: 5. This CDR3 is CASSLGLARYTDTQYF. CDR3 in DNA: TGTGCCAGCAGCTTGGGACTAGCGAGATACACAGATACGCAGTATTTT.